These 25 T cell receptor beta chains share one sample of origin, sequenced in a study of patients and donors after allogeneic stem cell transplantation. TCRdb reprocessed the RT-PCR reads via MiXCR and lists one record per CDR3 protein. The sample consists of about 150,000 distinct CDR3 sequences, 30% to 45% of them appearing once. The source material was blood, either unsorted or a sorted T cell fraction (not recorded which). The receptors were gathered from a human donor who was either an allogeneic HSCT recipient or a stem cell or donor lymphocyte infusion donor (not recorded which). It is not recorded whose cells these are; they may come from a transplant donor.

The chain joins TRBV6-6 to TRBJ2-3, with TRBD2 identical over 10 bases. The V gene end was trimmed by 2 bases and the J gene end by 6 bases; junction bases not matched to a gene: 8. There are 16 residues in the CDR3. Germline loops: CDR1 MNHNY, CDR2 SVGAGI (reference sequence). The CDR3 nucleotides are TGTGCCAGCAGTTACCCCAGCGGGGGGGCTTCGGATACGCAGTATTTT. Its protein product is CASSYPSGGASDTQYF.

CDR3 region: CASSFSGARGNTIYF. DNA of the CDR3: TGTGCCAGCAGTTTTTCGGGAGCCCGTGGAAACACCATATATTTT. This chain links TRBV27 with TRBJ1-3; D unclear. Germline assignment: CDR1 MNHEY and CDR2 SMNVEV (reference sequence). The ends were cut back, 3 bases at V and 3 bases at J, with 12 bases in the middle. The CDR3 extends over 15 amino acids.

The CDR3, as DNA: TGTGCCAGCGGACCCTCCTACAATGAGCAGTTCTTC. It codes for CASGPSYNEQFF. The chain couples TRBV9 to TRBJ2-1, with D hard to call. Between the trimmed V and J ends, which lost 7 bases and 0 bases, there was a span of 5 bases. Germline-derived CDR1 and CDR2 are SGDLS and YYNGEE. The CDR3 has 12 amino acids.

The chain has TRBV20-1 and TRBJ1-4; D gene ambiguous. The CDR3 is 15 residues long. V shed 5 bases and J shed 0 bases, with 13 bases lying between them. The germline V gene has CDR1 DFQATT and CDR2 SNEGSKA (reference sequence). The CDR3 bases are TGCAGTGCTGTTAGAGAGCCGACAACTAATGAAAAACTGTTTTTT. Residues: CSAVREPTTNEKLFF.

The chain carries TRBV12-3 or TRBV12-4 and TRBJ2-5; D not resolved. V was shortened by 4 bases and J by 3 bases, with 3 bases between the two germline ends. The CDR3 consists of 11 residues. CDR3 amino acids: CASSWKETQYF. The DNA of the CDR3 is TGTGCCAGCAGTTGGAAAGAGACCCAGTACTTC.

This clonotype was counted once. The rearrangement joins TRBV13 to TRBJ2-3; the match to TRBD2 covers 7 bases. The CDR3 sequence is 15 residues long. Germline trimming cut 5 bases from V and 3 bases from J; bases unmatched to any gene: 8. The germline gives CDR1 PRHDT, CDR2 FYEKMQ (reference sequence). The CDR3, as DNA: TGTGCCAGCAGCGCGAGCGGGGTAAGAACAGATACGCAGTATTTT. This gives the protein CASSASGVRTDTQYF.

The J gene is TRBJ1-1, the V gene TRBV5-6; D is ambiguous. Germline CDR1 reads SGHDT; CDR2 reads YYEEEE. The CDR3 has 13 amino acids. The V gene lost 2 bases and the J gene lost 1 base, with 6 bases spanning the gap. This CDR3 reads CASSFPTNTEAFF. DNA of the CDR3: TGTGCCAGCAGCTTCCCGACGAACACTGAAGCTTTCTTT.

DNA for the CDR3: TGTGCCAGCACTCCCCTGGGGGTAGGCGATTGGGCTTTCTTT. Translating gives CASTPLGVGDWAFF. V is TRBV28 and J is TRBJ1-1; D is possibly TRBD1 (5 bases). Trimming cost V 7 bases and J 11 bases, with 23 bases left between them. Germline V gene data show CDR1 as MDHEN and CDR2 as SYDVKM. There are 14 residues in the CDR3.

V usage is TRBV12-3 or TRBV12-4 and J usage is TRBJ2-1, with 13 positions matching TRBD2. V shed 7 bases, J shed 12 bases, and the junction held 9 bases outside the gene matches. This CDR3 comprises 14 residues. Here the CDR3 DNA reads TGTGCCAGCAACCCAACTAGCGGGGGGGACGGGCAGTTCTTC. It is translated as CASNPTSGGDGQFF.

The V gene is TRBV28, the J gene TRBJ1-5; D unclear. Germline-derived CDR1 and CDR2 are MDHEN and SYDVKM. Trimming pared 5 bases from V and 7 bases from J, leaving 12 bases between. This CDR3 is built from 13 residues. For the CDR3, the DNA is TGTGCCAGCAGTCCCCTGACTCAGCAGCCCCAGCATTTT. Translating gives CASSPLTQQPQHF.

This clonotype came up many times. V and J are TRBV3-1 and TRBJ1-5, with 9 bases lining up with TRBD1. The CDR3 has 14 amino acids. CDR1 is LGHDT, CDR2 YNNKEL, per germline (reference sequence). The ends lost 4 bases at V and 5 bases at J; junction bases unmatched: 3. CDR3 protein: CASSPGQGHQPQHF. The DNA of the CDR3 is TGTGCCAGCAGCCCAGGACAGGGGCATCAGCCCCAGCATTTT.

The chain links TRBV12-3 or TRBV12-4 to TRBJ1-2; D ambiguous. There are 13 residues in the CDR3. The V gene lost 3 bases and the J gene lost 8 bases, with 13 bases spanning the gap. This CDR3 is CASSFSPNGGYTF. The CDR3 bases are TGTGCCAGCAGTTTCAGTCCCAACGGCGGCTACACCTTC.

The chain has TRBV6-6 and TRBJ1-1; the D is unclear. Germline values: CDR1 MNHNY, CDR2 SVGAGI (reference sequence). V dropped 2 bases and J dropped 5 bases, with 15 bases sitting between them. CDR3 length: 15 residues. CDR3 bases: TGTGCCAGCAGTTACCCGGCCTGGCGAGATACTGAAGCTTTCTTT. It specifies CASSYPAWRDTEAFF.

This clonotype was detected a few times. This chain links TRBV12-3 or TRBV12-4 with TRBJ1-5; tentatively, D is TRBD1 (5 bases). The CDR3 totals 14 residues. V was shortened by 5 bases and J by 3 bases, with 11 bases between the two germline ends. The CDR3: CASSEGYHNQPQHF. The DNA of the CDR3 is TGTGCCAGCAGTGAGGGGTATCACAATCAGCCCCAGCATTTT.

The chain links TRBV12-3 or TRBV12-4 to TRBJ1-2; no definite D call. Deletions cut 6 bases from V and 3 bases from J, with 11 bases between. The CDR3 runs to 13 residues. In DNA form, the CDR3 reads TGTGCCAGCAGCACGGCACTCTACTATGGCTACACCTTC. This codes for CASSTALYYGYTF.

This clonotype was recorded once. The chain has TRBV4-1 and TRBJ1-2; D unresolved. Germline V gives CDR1 MGHRA, CDR2 YSYEKL. V lost 0 bases, J lost 3 bases, and 11 bases lay in between. The CDR3 is 15 residues long. The CDR3 region has the DNA TGCGCCAGCAGCCAAGAGGGCAGGACCTACTATGGCTACACCTTC. Protein product: CASSQEGRTYYGYTF.

At least ten counts were recorded for this clonotype. V usage is TRBV10-3 and J usage is TRBJ1-3; 8 bases agree with TRBD1. This CDR3 has 14 residues. With 8 bases clipped from V and 11 bases from J, the junction kept 14 bases outside the gene matches. Germline CDR1 reads ENHRY; CDR2 reads SYGVKD. In nucleotides, the CDR3 is TGTGCCATCTCGGGGGCGGACAGGGAGAGGTCCATATATTTT. Translated, it gives CAISGADRERSIYF.

The chain uses TRBV6-2 or TRBV6-3 and TRBJ1-1; D not resolved. The germline V gene encodes CDR1 MNHEY and CDR2 SVGEGT. The V and J ends lost 2 bases and 7 bases respectively, with 8 bases between them. This CDR3 is built from 12 residues. CDR3 sequence: CASSYGRNEAFF. Here the CDR3 DNA reads TGTGCCAGCAGTTACGGCCGGAATGAAGCTTTCTTT.

The chain has TRBV5-1 and TRBJ1-4, with D maybe TRBD1 (6 bases). From germline, CDR1 is SGHRS and CDR2 YFSETQ. V lost 0 bases and J 5 bases, leaving 8 bases between the germline ends. CDR3 size: 14 residues. CDR3 region: CASSLEGVNEKLFF. CDR3 DNA: TGCGCCAGCAGCTTGGAGGGGGTGAATGAAAAACTGTTTTTT. Looking up the rest from reference TRBV5-1 and TRBJ1-4 gives the full variable domain: KAGVTQTPRYLIKTRGQQVTLSCSPISGHRSVSWYQQTPGQGLQFLFEYFSETQRNKGNFPGRFSGRQFSNSRSEMNVSTLELGDSALYLCASSLEGVNEKLFFGSGTQLSVL.

This clonotype has a count of ten or more. The chain employs TRBV6-5 and TRBJ1-6, with D perhaps matching TRBD1 (6 bases). Germline V lookup: CDR1 MNHEY, CDR2 SVGAGI. This CDR3 contains 18 residues. Trimming removed 2 bases at V and 0 bases at J, with 14 bases between. The CDR3 loop reads CASSYGARGSSYNSPLHF. The CDR3 region has the DNA TGTGCCAGCAGTTACGGGGCGAGGGGGAGCTCCTATAATTCACCCCTCCACTTT.

The chain employs TRBV20-1 and TRBJ2-1, with D unclear. V was clipped by 4 bases and J by 15 bases, with 19 bases between them. The germline gives CDR1 DFQATT, CDR2 SNEGSKA (reference sequence). This CDR3 is built from 12 residues. The CDR3: CSATSLRFWRFF. CDR3 nucleotide sequence: TGCAGTGCTACCTCTCTAAGGTTCTGGCGGTTCTTC.

The chain employs TRBV20-1 and TRBJ1-1; D possibly corresponds to TRBD1 (5 bases). From germline, CDR1 is DFQATT and CDR2 SNEGSKA (reference sequence). The ends were cut back, 3 bases at V and 2 bases at J, with 16 bases in the middle. The CDR3 contains 15 residues. The CDR3 region is CSASGAARGNTEAFF. The CDR3 DNA reads TGCAGTGCTAGTGGGGCGGCAAGGGGTAACACTGAAGCTTTCTTT.

The V and J genes are TRBV6-5 and TRBJ2-2, with a tentative D call TRBD1 (6 bases). The CDR3 length is 16 residues. Germline loops: CDR1 MNHEY, CDR2 SVGAGI. Between the trimmed V and J ends, which lost 2 bases and 0 bases, there was a span of 10 bases. This chain's CDR3 is CASSYLGHTNTGELFF. The CDR3 coding sequence is TGTGCCAGCAGTTACCTGGGACATACGAACACCGGGGAGCTGTTTTTT.

In its sample, this clonotype was seen a few times. This sequence joins TRBV5-1 and TRBJ1-1, with no clear D. The CDR3 runs to 14 residues. V was pared by 4 bases and J by 0 bases, with 10 bases between. CDR1 and CDR2 (germline): SGHRS, YFSETQ. CDR3 protein: CASSAGPLNTEAFF. The CDR3 DNA reads as TGCGCCAGCAGCGCGGGCCCACTGAACACTGAAGCTTTCTTT.

V is TRBV6-5 and J is TRBJ1-1; 9 bases are a match to TRBD1. The germline V gene has CDR1 MNHEY and CDR2 SVGAGI. The CDR3 has 16 amino acids. V was clipped by 4 bases and J by 5 bases; unmatched bases: 11. CDR3 sequence (DNA): TGTGCCAGCAGTTCCTACGGACAGGGGAAGAAGACTGAAGCTTTCTTT. Protein: CASSSYGQGKKTEAFF.